This TCR beta chain was identified during a study of regulatory T cells in long-lasting Graves disease. Findings and limits, study-wide: TRBV28, TRBJ1-2 and TRBJ2-5 were segments that persistent disease favored. Because few samples were included, accuracy may have been lower. Sampling was limited to peripheral blood rather than thyroid tissue.

The V and J ends lost 10 bases and 2 bases respectively, with 21 bases between them. In germline, CDR1 is MRHNA, CDR2 SNTAGT. CDR3 length equals 16 residues. Combining iRepertoire HTBI primers with Arm-PCR of CDR3 regions, the authors built TCR beta libraries. TCRdb reanalysed the multiplex PCR reads using MiXCR and keeps one entry per CDR3 protein. The sample holds roughly 360,000 distinct CDR3 sequences, 20% to 25% seen once. With respect to this clonotype: The antigen remains unidentified.

Time point meaning: persistent/refractory GD, antithyroid drugs over 5 years with positive TRAb. Extracted PBMC RNA gave rise to the TCR library. Patients came from an endocrinology department in Xi'an, China. The chain uses TRBV6-4 and TRBJ1-5, with D tentatively TRBD1 (5 bases). This clonotype was sampled from a woman aged 40 to 49 with Graves disease. Specimen: peripheral blood mononuclear cells (PBMCs), collected when the disease was refractory, from a patient treated with antithyroid drugs. For the CDR3, the DNA is TGTGCCAAGACCTATCCTGAGGGGCGATGCAATCAGCCCCAGCATTTT. Translation: CAKTYPEGRCNQPQHF.